Listed below are T cell receptor beta chains from one sample, sequenced in a study of blood T cell repertoires in COVID-19. TCRdb's copy holds only in-frame clones and misses some; the assay was immunoSEQ multiplex PCR. This table has just over 650,000 clones, 80% to 90% appearing once. Sequenced sample: peripheral blood. The origin of the receptors is a woman aged 18-35 years with acute or convalescent COVID-19. Both conserved end residues are part of each CDR3. Each record gives: V gene, clone size, J gene, D gene, CDR3 protein, CDR3 DNA. The D gene is left open where the match is weak. Size tells how often a clone was seen (once, few, many) or the class of an expanded clone, and some rows leave it out.

v_gene: TRBV4-3
abundance: -
j_gene: TRBJ1-2
d_gene: TRBD1
CDR3aa: CASSQTTGDRHYYTF
CDR3nt: TGCGCCAGCAGCCAAACGACAGGGGATAGGCACTACTACACCTTC

v_gene: TRBV29-1
abundance: -
j_gene: TRBJ1-1
d_gene: TRBD1
CDR3aa: CSVGEDRVAEAFF
CDR3nt: TGCAGCGTGGGAGAAGACAGGGTTGCTGAAGCTTTCTTT

v_gene: TRBV13
abundance: -
j_gene: TRBJ1-5
d_gene: TRBD1
CDR3aa: CASSLGRDRALWPQHF
CDR3nt: TGTGCCAGCAGCTTAGGCCGGGACAGGGCCCTCTGGCCCCAGCATTTT

v_gene: TRBV5-1
abundance: -
j_gene: TRBJ1-4
d_gene: -
CDR3aa: CASSWRTSGTNEKLFF
CDR3nt: TGCGCCAGCAGCTGGCGGACCTCAGGGACTAATGAAAAACTGTTTTTT

v_gene: TRBV27
abundance: once
j_gene: TRBJ1-6
d_gene: -
CDR3aa: CASSLTDLYNSPLHF
CDR3nt: TGTGCCAGCAGTCTGACAGACCTTTATAATTCACCCCTCCACTTT

v_gene: TRBV27
abundance: -
j_gene: TRBJ2-7
d_gene: TRBD1
CDR3aa: CASSPGAQGASYEQYF
CDR3nt: TGTGCCAGCAGTCCAGGTGCACAGGGGGCTTCCTACGAGCAGTACTTC

v_gene: TRBV5-1
abundance: -
j_gene: TRBJ2-5
d_gene: -
CDR3aa: CASSSSGETQYF
CDR3nt: TGCGCCAGCAGCTCTTCGGGGGAGACCCAGTACTTC

v_gene: TRBV13
abundance: once
j_gene: TRBJ2-6
d_gene: -
CDR3aa: CASLGEVTGANVLTF
CDR3nt: TGTGCCAGCCTGGGAGAGGTAACAGGGGCCAACGTCCTGACTTTC

v_gene: TRBV30
abundance: -
j_gene: TRBJ1-4
d_gene: -
CDR3aa: CAWSVFTTGLGKDAEKLFF
CDR3nt: TGTGCCTGGAGTGTTTTTACCACAGGATTGGGAAAGGATGCGGAAAAACTGTTTTTT

v_gene: TRBV3-1/TRBV3-2
abundance: -
j_gene: TRBJ1-1
d_gene: TRBD1
CDR3aa: CASSLSPGGHTEAFF
CDR3nt: TGTGCCAGCAGCCTAAGCCCAGGGGGCCACACTGAAGCTTTCTTT

v_gene: TRBV9
abundance: -
j_gene: TRBJ2-2
d_gene: -
CDR3aa: CASSVEKAGSNTGELFF
CDR3nt: TGTGCCAGCAGCGTAGAGAAGGCAGGCTCGAACACCGGGGAGCTGTTTTTT

v_gene: TRBV7-2
abundance: -
j_gene: TRBJ1-1
d_gene: -
CDR3aa: CASSSHWLNTEAFF
CDR3nt: TGTGCCAGCAGCTCACATTGGTTGAACACTGAAGCTTTCTTT

v_gene: TRBV28
abundance: -
j_gene: TRBJ2-7
d_gene: -
CDR3aa: CASTLQGNEQYF
CDR3nt: TGTGCCAGCACCCTACAGGGAAACGAGCAGTACTTC

v_gene: TRBV7-2
abundance: once
j_gene: TRBJ1-1
d_gene: -
CDR3aa: CASSLAQGDGSAFF
CDR3nt: TGTGCCAGCAGCTTAGCCCAAGGGGATGGCTCAGCTTTCTTT

v_gene: TRBV6-1
abundance: once
j_gene: TRBJ1-1
d_gene: -
CDR3aa: CASSEVRWRSTEAFF
CDR3nt: TGTGCCAGCAGTGAAGTCAGGTGGAGGTCCACTGAAGCTTTCTTT

v_gene: TRBV6-5
abundance: -
j_gene: TRBJ1-2
d_gene: -
CDR3aa: CASSPGGPGGYTF
CDR3nt: TGTGCCAGCAGCCCCGGGGGGCCCGGTGGCTACACCTTC

v_gene: TRBV6-5
abundance: -
j_gene: TRBJ1-5
d_gene: -
CDR3aa: CASAPLGVQPQHF
CDR3nt: TGTGCCAGCGCCCCCCTAGGGGTTCAGCCCCAGCATTTT

v_gene: TRBV14
abundance: -
j_gene: TRBJ2-7
d_gene: TRBD2
CDR3aa: CASSPGLAGYEQYF
CDR3nt: TGTGCCAGCAGCCCGGGACTAGCGGGCTACGAGCAGTACTTC

v_gene: TRBV4-1
abundance: -
j_gene: TRBJ1-2
d_gene: -
CDR3aa: CASSHGGGTANYGYTF
CDR3nt: TGCGCCAGCAGCCATGGGGGAGGAACAGCTAACTATGGCTACACCTTC

v_gene: TRBV5-5
abundance: -
j_gene: TRBJ1-4
d_gene: TRBD1
CDR3aa: CASSFRQGPVNEKLFF
CDR3nt: TGTGCCAGCAGTTTTAGACAGGGACCCGTTAATGAAAAACTGTTTTTT

v_gene: TRBV5-1
abundance: -
j_gene: TRBJ2-5
d_gene: TRBD2
CDR3aa: CASSSSGGAEETQYF
CDR3nt: TGCGCCAGCAGCTCGAGCGGGGGGGCCGAAGAGACCCAGTACTTC

v_gene: TRBV11-2
abundance: -
j_gene: TRBJ2-3
d_gene: -
CDR3aa: CASSPTRKGTDTQYF
CDR3nt: TGTGCCAGCAGCCCAACTAGAAAGGGCACAGATACGCAGTATTTT

v_gene: TRBV30
abundance: -
j_gene: TRBJ1-3
d_gene: -
CDR3aa: CAWSVGPLGYRYF
CDR3nt: TGTGCCTGGAGTGTTGGACCCCTGGGGTACAGGTATTTT

v_gene: TRBV6-5
abundance: -
j_gene: TRBJ2-3
d_gene: TRBD2
CDR3aa: CASSLSWGGTDTQYF
CDR3nt: TGTGCCAGCAGTCTATCCTGGGGGGGGACAGATACGCAGTATTTT

v_gene: TRBV27
abundance: -
j_gene: TRBJ1-2
d_gene: TRBD1
CDR3aa: CASRRGTGKHYGYTF
CDR3nt: TGTGCCAGCAGGCGAGGGACAGGGAAACACTATGGCTACACCTTC

v_gene: TRBV7-3
abundance: -
j_gene: TRBJ1-2
d_gene: -
CDR3aa: CALARGYGYTF
CDR3nt: TGTGCCCTAGCTAGGGGGTATGGCTACACCTTC

v_gene: TRBV5-6
abundance: -
j_gene: TRBJ2-1
d_gene: -
CDR3aa: CASSLEQGTINEQFF
CDR3nt: TGTGCCAGCAGCTTGGAGCAGGGGACTATCAATGAGCAGTTCTTC

v_gene: TRBV6-5
abundance: -
j_gene: TRBJ1-1
d_gene: -
CDR3aa: CASSFREGTEAFF
CDR3nt: TGTGCCAGCAGTTTCCGGGAGGGGACTGAAGCTTTCTTT

v_gene: TRBV30
abundance: -
j_gene: TRBJ2-7
d_gene: -
CDR3aa: CASGLSYEQYF
CDR3nt: TGTGCCTCCGGACTCAGCTACGAGCAGTACTTC

v_gene: TRBV4-1
abundance: -
j_gene: TRBJ2-3
d_gene: -
CDR3aa: CASSQLTAGQSTDTQYF
CDR3nt: TGCGCCAGCAGCCAACTTACTGCCGGACAGTCCACAGATACGCAGTATTTT

v_gene: TRBV11-2
abundance: -
j_gene: TRBJ1-4
d_gene: -
CDR3aa: CASSLVNDEKLFF
CDR3nt: TGTGCCAGCAGCTTAGTCAATGATGAAAAACTGTTTTTT

v_gene: TRBV2
abundance: -
j_gene: TRBJ2-7
d_gene: TRBD1
CDR3aa: CASSEGTGVSYEQYF
CDR3nt: TGTGCCAGCAGTGAAGGGACAGGGGTCTCCTACGAGCAGTACTTC

v_gene: TRBV24-1
abundance: -
j_gene: TRBJ2-2
d_gene: -
CDR3aa: CATAPGRGHGELFF
CDR3nt: TGTGCCACCGCCCCCGGCAGGGGACACGGGGAGCTGTTTTTT

v_gene: TRBV28
abundance: -
j_gene: TRBJ1-1
d_gene: -
CDR3aa: CASSLGVNTEAFF
CDR3nt: TGTGCCAGCAGCCTAGGAGTGAACACTGAAGCTTTCTTT

v_gene: TRBV5-1
abundance: -
j_gene: TRBJ2-5
d_gene: TRBD2
CDR3aa: CASRRGSRETQYF
CDR3nt: TGCGCCAGCCGGCGGGGGTCCAGAGAGACCCAGTACTTC

v_gene: TRBV19
abundance: -
j_gene: TRBJ1-3
d_gene: -
CDR3aa: CASSPRGSATSGNTIYF
CDR3nt: TGTGCCAGTAGTCCCAGGGGATCGGCCACCTCTGGAAACACCATATATTTT

v_gene: TRBV6-6
abundance: -
j_gene: TRBJ1-3
d_gene: -
CDR3aa: CACTNANSGNTIYF
CDR3nt: TGTGCCTGCACCAACGCGAACTCTGGAAACACCATATATTTT

v_gene: TRBV27
abundance: once
j_gene: TRBJ2-3
d_gene: -
CDR3aa: CASSLYQSTDTQYF
CDR3nt: TGTGCCAGCAGTTTATACCAGAGCACAGATACGCAGTATTTT

v_gene: TRBV24-1
abundance: -
j_gene: TRBJ2-3
d_gene: TRBD1
CDR3aa: CATSAKTGGMTDTQYF
CDR3nt: TGTGCCACCAGTGCTAAAACAGGGGGCATGACAGATACGCAGTATTTT

v_gene: TRBV7-2
abundance: -
j_gene: TRBJ2-2
d_gene: -
CDR3aa: CASSFINTGELFF
CDR3nt: TGTGCCAGCAGCTTTATAAACACCGGGGAGCTGTTTTTT

v_gene: TRBV4-1
abundance: -
j_gene: TRBJ2-3
d_gene: TRBD2
CDR3aa: CASSKLAGVGNTQYF
CDR3nt: TGCGCCAGCAGCAAACTAGCGGGGGTGGGAAATACGCAGTATTTT

v_gene: TRBV5-4
abundance: -
j_gene: TRBJ2-1
d_gene: -
CDR3aa: CASSPPGGRGNEQFF
CDR3nt: TGTGCCAGCAGCCCCCCGGGGGGCAGGGGCAATGAGCAGTTCTTC

v_gene: TRBV4-1
abundance: -
j_gene: TRBJ1-5
d_gene: TRBD1
CDR3aa: CASQGAEDQPQHF
CDR3nt: TGCGCCAGCCAGGGGGCGGAGGATCAGCCCCAGCATTTT

v_gene: TRBV19
abundance: -
j_gene: TRBJ1-1
d_gene: TRBD1
CDR3aa: CASSIQGVEAFF
CDR3nt: TGTGCCAGTAGTATCCAGGGGGTTGAAGCTTTCTTT

v_gene: TRBV15
abundance: -
j_gene: TRBJ1-1
d_gene: TRBD1
CDR3aa: CATSSPLRTGSEAFF
CDR3nt: TGTGCCACCAGCAGTCCACTAAGGACAGGGTCTGAAGCTTTCTTT

v_gene: TRBV19
abundance: -
j_gene: TRBJ1-1
d_gene: -
CDR3aa: CASSIGTTEAFF
CDR3nt: TGTGCCAGTAGTATTGGGACAACTGAAGCTTTCTTT

v_gene: TRBV12-5
abundance: -
j_gene: TRBJ2-7
d_gene: -
CDR3aa: CATAQGGPYEQYF
CDR3nt: TGTGCCACGGCGCAGGGAGGCCCCTACGAGCAGTACTTC

v_gene: TRBV4-1
abundance: -
j_gene: TRBJ1-4
d_gene: TRBD1
CDR3aa: CASSRSQGETNEKLFF
CDR3nt: TGCGCCAGCAGCCGTTCGCAGGGGGAAACTAATGAAAAACTGTTTTTT

v_gene: TRBV2
abundance: -
j_gene: TRBJ2-3
d_gene: TRBD2
CDR3aa: CASSESSGGRLSSTDTQYF
CDR3nt: TGTGCCAGCAGTGAGTCTAGCGGGGGGCGATTATCTAGCACAGATACGCAGTATTTT

v_gene: TRBV4-1
abundance: once
j_gene: TRBJ2-3
d_gene: -
CDR3aa: CASSHGDRSGTQYF
CDR3nt: TGCGCCAGCAGCCATGGTGACAGGAGTGGCACGCAGTATTTT

v_gene: TRBV27
abundance: -
j_gene: TRBJ2-7
d_gene: -
CDR3aa: CASRTTGIEQYF
CDR3nt: TGTGCCAGCAGAACTACAGGGATCGAGCAGTACTTC

v_gene: TRBV6-1
abundance: once
j_gene: TRBJ2-7
d_gene: TRBD2
CDR3aa: CASSEAIAGTYEQYF
CDR3nt: TGTGCCAGCAGTGAAGCGATAGCGGGGACCTACGAGCAGTACTTC

v_gene: TRBV27
abundance: -
j_gene: TRBJ1-2
d_gene: -
CDR3aa: CASSPRVDYGYTF
CDR3nt: TGTGCCAGCAGTCCCAGGGTCGACTATGGCTACACCTTC

v_gene: TRBV4-1
abundance: few
j_gene: TRBJ2-3
d_gene: -
CDR3aa: CASSSGGFTDTQYF
CDR3nt: TGCGCCAGCAGTTCCGGGGGTTTCACAGATACGCAGTATTTT